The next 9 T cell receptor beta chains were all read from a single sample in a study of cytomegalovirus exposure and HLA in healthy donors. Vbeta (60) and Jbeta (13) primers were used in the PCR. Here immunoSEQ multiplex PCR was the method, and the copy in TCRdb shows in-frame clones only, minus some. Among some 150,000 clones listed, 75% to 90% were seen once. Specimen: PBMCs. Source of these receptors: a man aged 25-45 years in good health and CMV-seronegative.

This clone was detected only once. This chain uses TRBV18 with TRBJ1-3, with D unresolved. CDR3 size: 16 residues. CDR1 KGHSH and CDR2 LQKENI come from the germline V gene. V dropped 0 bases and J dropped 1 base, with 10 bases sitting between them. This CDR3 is CASSPPGRSSGNTIYF. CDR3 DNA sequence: TGTGCCAGCTCACCACCGGGCAGGTCTTCTGGAAACACCATATATTTT.

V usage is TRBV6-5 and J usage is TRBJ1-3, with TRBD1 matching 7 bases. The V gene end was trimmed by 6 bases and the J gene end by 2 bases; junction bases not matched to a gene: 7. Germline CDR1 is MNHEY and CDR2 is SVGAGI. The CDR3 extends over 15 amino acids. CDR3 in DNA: TGTGCCAGCAGGAGCCCACAGGGGACTGGAAACACCATATATTTT. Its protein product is CASRSPQGTGNTIYF.

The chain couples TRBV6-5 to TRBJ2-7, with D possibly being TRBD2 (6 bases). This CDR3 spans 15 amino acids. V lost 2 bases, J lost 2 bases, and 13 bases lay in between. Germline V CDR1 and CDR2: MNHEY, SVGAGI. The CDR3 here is CASSYRPGGTYEQYF. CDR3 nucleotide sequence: TGTGCCAGCAGTTACCGGCCCGGGGGTACCTACGAGCAGTACTTC.

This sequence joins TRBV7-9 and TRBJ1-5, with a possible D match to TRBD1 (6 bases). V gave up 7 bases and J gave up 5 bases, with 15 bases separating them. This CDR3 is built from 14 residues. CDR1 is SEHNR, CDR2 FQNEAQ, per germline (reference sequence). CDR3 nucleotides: TGTGCCAGCACCAGCTCCAGGGGATATCAGCCCCAGCATTTT. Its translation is CASTSSRGYQPQHF.

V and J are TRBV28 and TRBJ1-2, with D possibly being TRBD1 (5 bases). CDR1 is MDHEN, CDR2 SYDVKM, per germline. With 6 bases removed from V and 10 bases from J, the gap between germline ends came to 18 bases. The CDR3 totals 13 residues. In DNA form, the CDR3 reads TGTGCCAGCAGCCCCACGCCTAGGGGCGACTACACCTTC. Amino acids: CASSPTPRGDYTF.

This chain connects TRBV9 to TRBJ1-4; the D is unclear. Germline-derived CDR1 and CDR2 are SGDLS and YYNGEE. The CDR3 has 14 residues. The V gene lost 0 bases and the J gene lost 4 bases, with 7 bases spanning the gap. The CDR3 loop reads CASSVGYSNEKLFF. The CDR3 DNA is TGTGCCAGCAGCGTAGGTTATAGTAATGAAAAACTGTTTTTT.

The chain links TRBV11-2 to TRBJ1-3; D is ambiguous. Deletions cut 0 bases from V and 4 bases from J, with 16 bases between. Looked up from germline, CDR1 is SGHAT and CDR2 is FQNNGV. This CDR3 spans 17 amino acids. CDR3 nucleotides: TGTGCCAGCAGCTTAGATAACAGCTCGATGAGAGGAAACACCATATATTTT. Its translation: CASSLDNSSMRGNTIYF.

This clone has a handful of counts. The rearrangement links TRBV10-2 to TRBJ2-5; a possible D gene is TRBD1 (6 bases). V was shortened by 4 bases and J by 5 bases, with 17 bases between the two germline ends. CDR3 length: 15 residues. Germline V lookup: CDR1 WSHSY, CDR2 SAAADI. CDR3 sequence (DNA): TGCGCCAGCAGTGGGCAGGGGCCTTCGACGGAGACCCAGTACTTC. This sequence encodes CASSGQGPSTETQYF.

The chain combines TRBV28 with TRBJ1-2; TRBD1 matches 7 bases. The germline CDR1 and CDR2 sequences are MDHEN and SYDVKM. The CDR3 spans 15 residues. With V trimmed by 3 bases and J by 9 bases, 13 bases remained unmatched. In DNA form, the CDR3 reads TGTGCCAGCAGTTTTTTCGGAGGGGGCGCGAAAAGCTACACCTTC. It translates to CASSFFGGGAKSYTF.